This entry is about one T cell receptor beta chain. These data come from a study of blood T cell repertoires in COVID-19. Study-level background: From the United States, Italy and Spain came samples of acute and convalescent COVID-19. The cDNA or gDNA used as material had been derived from T cells, B-cell-depleted T cells, or PBMCs.

The V and J ends lost 4 bases and 0 bases respectively, with 9 bases between them. In germline, CDR1 is SNHLY, CDR2 FYNNEI. The CDR3 consists of 15 residues. Produced via immunoSEQ multiplex PCR; TCRdb's table is partial and in-frame only. The sample consists of approximately 300,000 clones, about 85% of them appearing once. The rearrangement links TRBV2 to TRBJ1-4, with D maybe TRBD1 (5 bases). The material sequenced was peripheral blood. This TCR was sampled from a man younger than 35 with active or convalescent COVID-19. The DNA of the CDR3 is TGTGCCAGCAGTGGTTGGACAACAACTAATGAAAAACTGTTTTTT. Translation: CASSGWTTTNEKLFF. The full variable domain, its missing parts supplied by reference TRBV2 and TRBJ1-4, is EPEVTQTPSHQVTQMGQEVILRCVPISNHLYFYWYRQILGQKVEFLVSFYNNEISEKSEIFDDQFSVERPDGSNFTLKIRSTKLEDSAMYFCASSGWTTTNEKLFFGSGTQLSVL.